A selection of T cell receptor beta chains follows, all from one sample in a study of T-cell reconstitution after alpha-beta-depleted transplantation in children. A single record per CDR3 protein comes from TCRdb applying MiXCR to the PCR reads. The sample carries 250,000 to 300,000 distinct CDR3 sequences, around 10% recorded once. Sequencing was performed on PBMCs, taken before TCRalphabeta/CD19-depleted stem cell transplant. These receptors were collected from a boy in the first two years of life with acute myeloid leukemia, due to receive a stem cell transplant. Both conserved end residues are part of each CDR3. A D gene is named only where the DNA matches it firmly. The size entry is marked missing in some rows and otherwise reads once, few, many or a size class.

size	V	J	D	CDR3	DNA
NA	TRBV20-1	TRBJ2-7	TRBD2	CSARGTSGYEQYF	TGCAGTGCTAGAGGGACTAGCGGCTACGAGCAGTACTTC
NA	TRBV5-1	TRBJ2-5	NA	CASSPGETHYF	TGCGCCAGCAGCCCTGGGGAGACCCATTACTTC
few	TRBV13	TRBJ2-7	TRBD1	CASSARTGDKYEQYF	TGTGCCAGCAGCGCCCGGACAGGGGATAAATACGAGCAGTACTTC
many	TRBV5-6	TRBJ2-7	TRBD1	CASSLAGQGALYEQYF	TGTGCCAGCAGCTTGGCCGGACAGGGGGCCCTTTACGAGCAGTACTTC
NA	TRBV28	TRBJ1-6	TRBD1	CASSLRTGSNSRLHF	TGTGCCAGCAGCCTCCGGACAGGGAGTAATTCACGCCTCCACTTT
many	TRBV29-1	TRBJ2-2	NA	CSVELEAGELFF	TGCAGCGTTGAATTGGAGGCCGGGGAGCTGTTTTTT
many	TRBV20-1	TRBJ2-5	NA	CSARRNIQETQYF	TGCAGTGCTAGAAGGAACATCCAAGAGACCCAGTACTTC
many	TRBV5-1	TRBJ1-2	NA	CASSSLVGPTTYGYTF	TGCGCCAGCAGCTCCCTTGTTGGCCCCACAACGTATGGCTACACCTTC
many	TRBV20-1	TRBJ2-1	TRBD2	CSARDPSGASSYNEQFF	TGCAGTGCTAGAGATCCTAGCGGGGCTAGCTCCTACAATGAGCAGTTCTTC
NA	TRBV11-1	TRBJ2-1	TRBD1	CASRINDFRDREYNEQFF	TGTGCCAGCAGAATAAATGATTTCCGGGACAGGGAATACAATGAGCAGTTCTTC
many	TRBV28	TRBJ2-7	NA	CASSLFRRDSYEQYF	TGTGCCAGCAGTTTATTTCGACGGGACTCCTACGAGCAGTACTTC
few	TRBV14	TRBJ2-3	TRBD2	CASSQDRWVSGATEDTQYF	TGTGCCAGCAGCCAAGACAGGTGGGTTAGCGGGGCCACCGAAGATACGCAGTATTTT
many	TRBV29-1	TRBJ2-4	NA	CSASRRGAKNIQYF	TGCAGCGCCAGTCGTCGGGGGGCCAAAAACATTCAGTACTTC
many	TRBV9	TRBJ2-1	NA	CASSVGPGSEQFF	TGTGCCAGCAGCGTAGGCCCAGGGAGTGAGCAGTTCTTC
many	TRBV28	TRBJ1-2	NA	CASSLSIPHTLYGYTF	TGTGCCAGCAGTTTATCCATCCCGCATACCCTCTATGGCTACACCTTC
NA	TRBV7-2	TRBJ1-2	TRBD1	CASSVSGTGANYGYTF	TGTGCCAGCAGCGTCTCCGGGACAGGAGCTAACTATGGCTACACCTTC
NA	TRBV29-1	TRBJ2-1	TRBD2	CSVRASGSYNEQFF	TGCAGCGTGCGGGCTAGCGGCTCCTACAATGAGCAGTTCTTC
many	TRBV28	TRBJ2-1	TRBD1	CASSLQGADRNEQFF	TGTGCCAGCAGTTTACAGGGGGCAGATAGGAATGAGCAGTTCTTC
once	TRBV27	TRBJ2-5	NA	CASSLGQQKETQYF	TGTGCCAGCAGTTTAGGGCAGCAGAAAGAGACCCAGTACTTC
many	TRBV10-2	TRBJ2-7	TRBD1	CAISPRQGQYEQYF	TGCGCCATCTCCCCCCGACAGGGACAATACGAGCAGTACTTC
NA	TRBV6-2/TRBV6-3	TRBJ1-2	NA	CASSYETHYGYTF	TGTGCCAGCAGTTACGAGACTCACTATGGCTACACCTTC
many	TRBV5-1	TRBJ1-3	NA	CASSLAGGLSGNTIYF	TGCGCCAGCAGCTTGGCCGGAGGTCTCTCTGGAAACACCATATATTTT
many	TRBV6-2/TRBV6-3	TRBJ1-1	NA	CASSYARAPEAFF	TGTGCCAGCAGTTACGCCCGGGCTCCGGAGGCTTTCTTT
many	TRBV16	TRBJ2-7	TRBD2	CASSQFRGTSSYEQYF	TGTGCCAGCAGCCAATTCAGGGGGACTAGCAGCTACGAGCAGTACTTC
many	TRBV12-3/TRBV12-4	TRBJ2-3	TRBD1	CASSPTDRGRTDTQYF	TGTGCCAGCAGTCCGACGGACAGGGGGCGCACAGATACGCAGTATTTT
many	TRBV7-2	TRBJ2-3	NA	CASSRGVSTDTQYF	TGTGCCAGCAGTCGCGGGGTTAGCACAGATACGCAGTATTTT
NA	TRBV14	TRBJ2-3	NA	CASSQELGLSTDTQYF	TGTGCCAGCAGCCAAGAATTAGGCCTCAGCACAGATACGCAGTATTTT
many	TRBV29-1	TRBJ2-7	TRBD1	CSVPDRGESYEQYF	TGCAGCGTGCCGGACAGGGGAGAGTCCTACGAGCAGTACTTC
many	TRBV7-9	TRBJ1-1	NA	CASRKGGMNTEAFF	TGTGCCAGCAGAAAAGGCGGAATGAACACTGAAGCTTTCTTT
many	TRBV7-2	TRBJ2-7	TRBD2	CASSPSGGPSYEQYF	TGTGCCAGCAGTCCGAGCGGGGGGCCATCCTACGAGCAGTACTTC
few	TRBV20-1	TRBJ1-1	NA	CSARVPGRRLMNTEAFF	TGCAGTGCTAGAGTCCCGGGACGCCGGTTAATGAACACTGAAGCTTTCTTT
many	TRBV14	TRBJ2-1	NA	CASSRYRVGEQFF	TGTGCCAGCAGCCGATACAGGGTCGGGGAGCAGTTCTTC
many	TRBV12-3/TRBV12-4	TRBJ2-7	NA	CASSLLLQEDEQYF	TGTGCCAGCAGTTTACTGTTGCAGGAGGACGAGCAGTACTTC
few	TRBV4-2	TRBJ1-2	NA	CASSQGRVGYTF	TGTGCCAGCAGCCAAGGACGGGTCGGCTACACCTTC
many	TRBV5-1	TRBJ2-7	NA	CASSLVGRSSYEQYF	TGCGCCAGCAGCTTGGTAGGCAGGAGCTCCTACGAGCAGTACTTC
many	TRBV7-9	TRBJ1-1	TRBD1	CASSRDTFPGQGVTTEAFF	TGTGCCAGCAGCAGGGACACCTTTCCGGGACAGGGAGTTACCACTGAAGCTTTCTTT
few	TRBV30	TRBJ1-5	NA	CAWSVRSNQPQHF	TGTGCCTGGAGTGTACGCAGCAATCAGCCCCAGCATTTT
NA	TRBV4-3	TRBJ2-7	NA	CASSQVLASSYERYF	TGCGCCAGCAGCCAAGTATTAGCGAGCTCCTACGAGCGGTACTTC
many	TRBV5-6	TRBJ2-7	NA	CASSLGGGAVYEQYF	TGTGCCAGCAGCTTGGGAGGGGGAGCGGTCTACGAGCAGTACTTC
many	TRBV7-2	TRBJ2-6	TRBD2	CASSLPPTSLGANVLTF	TGTGCCAGCAGCCTACCTCCGACTAGCTTGGGGGCCAACGTCCTGACTTTC
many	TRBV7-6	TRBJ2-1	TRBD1	CASSLGAGQESFNEQFF	TGTGCCAGCAGCTTAGGGGCGGGACAGGAGTCTTTCAATGAGCAGTTCTTC
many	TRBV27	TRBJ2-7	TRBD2	CASSRSGSRGSYEQYF	TGTGCCAGCAGCCGTAGCGGGAGTAGGGGTTCCTACGAGCAGTACTTC
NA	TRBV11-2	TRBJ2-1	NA	CASSSTSFYNEQFF	TGTGCCAGCAGCTCGACCTCTTTCTACAATGAGCAGTTCTTC
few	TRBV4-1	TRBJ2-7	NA	CASSPAGQRILYEQYF	TGCGCCAGCAGCCCCGCGGGACAGCGGATACTCTACGAGCAGTACTTC
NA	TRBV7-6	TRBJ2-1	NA	CASSFRTAGGEQFF	TGTGCCAGCAGCTTTAGGACGGCCGGCGGAGAGCAGTTCTTC
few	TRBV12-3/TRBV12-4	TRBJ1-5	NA	CASSIGPQEPGGSNQPQHF	TGTGCCAGCAGCATAGGACCACAGGAGCCGGGGGGCAGCAATCAGCCCCAGCATTTT
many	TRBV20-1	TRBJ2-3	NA	CSAGIRVNTQYF	TGCAGTGCTGGGATTAGGGTGAATACGCAGTATTTT
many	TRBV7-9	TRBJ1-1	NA	CASSHDPNTEAFF	TGTGCCAGCAGCCACGACCCGAACACTGAAGCTTTCTTT
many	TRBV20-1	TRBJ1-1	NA	CSASARMGTEAFF	TGCAGTGCTAGCGCCCGAATGGGCACTGAAGCTTTCTTT
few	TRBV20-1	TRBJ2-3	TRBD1	CSASRPAGGSDTQYF	TGCAGTGCCAGTCGTCCTGCAGGGGGCTCAGATACGCAGTATTTT
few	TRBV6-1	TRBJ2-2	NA	CASSELGRRAYPGELFF	TGTGCCAGCAGTGAACTGGGTCGGAGGGCTTACCCCGGGGAGCTGTTTTTT
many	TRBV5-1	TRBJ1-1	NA	CATSYMGDTEAFF	TGCGCCACCTCATATATGGGCGACACTGAAGCTTTCTTT
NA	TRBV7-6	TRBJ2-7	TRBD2	CASSSTGTRVEQYF	TGTGCCAGCAGCTCCACCGGGACTAGAGTCGAGCAGTACTTC
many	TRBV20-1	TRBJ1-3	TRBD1	CSARGQGWFGNTIYF	TGCAGTGCTAGGGGACAGGGCTGGTTTGGAAACACCATATATTTT
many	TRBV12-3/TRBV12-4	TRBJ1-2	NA	CASSPVGYGYTF	TGTGCCAGCAGTCCTGTAGGCTATGGCTACACCTTC